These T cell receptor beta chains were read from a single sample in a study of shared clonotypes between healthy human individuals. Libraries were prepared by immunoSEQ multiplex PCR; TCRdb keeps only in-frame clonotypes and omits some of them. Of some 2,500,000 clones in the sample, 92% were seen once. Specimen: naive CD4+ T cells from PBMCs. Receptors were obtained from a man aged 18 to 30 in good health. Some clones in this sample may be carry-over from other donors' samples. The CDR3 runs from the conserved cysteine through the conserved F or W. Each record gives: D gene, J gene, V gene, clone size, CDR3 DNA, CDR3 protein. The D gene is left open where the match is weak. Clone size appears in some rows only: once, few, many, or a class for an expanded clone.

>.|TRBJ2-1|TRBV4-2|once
TGTGCCAGCCCCCGGTGCGGGACCTACAATGAGCAGTTCTTC
CASPRCGTYNEQFF
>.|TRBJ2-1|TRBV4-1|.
TGCGCCAGCAGCCAAGGTCTAGCGGAGCAGTTCTTC
CASSQGLAEQFF
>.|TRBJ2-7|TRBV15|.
TGTGCCACCAGCAGAAACCCTATTCTAGGCCGGAGCTCCTACGAGCAGTACTTC
CATSRNPILGRSSYEQYF
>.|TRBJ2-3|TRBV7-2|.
TGTGCCAGCAGGATGAAAGCCGGGGATACGCAGTATTTT
CASRMKAGDTQYF
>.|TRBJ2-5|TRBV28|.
TGTGCCAGCAGTTTGACATGGACCCAAGAGACCCAGTACTTC
CASSLTWTQETQYF
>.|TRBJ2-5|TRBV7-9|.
TGTGCCAGCCGCCCGAGTAGGGAGACCCAGTACTTC
CASRPSRETQYF
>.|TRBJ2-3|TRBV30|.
TGTGCCTGGATCAAACTCACAGATACGCAGTATTTT
CAWIKLTDTQYF
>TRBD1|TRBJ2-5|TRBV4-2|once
TGTGCCAGCAGCCAGGGTGACAGGGACCAAGAGACCCAGTACTTC
CASSQGDRDQETQYF
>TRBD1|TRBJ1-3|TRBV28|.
TGTGCCAGCAGATCTACAGGGGGGGGAAACACCATATATTTT
CASRSTGGGNTIYF
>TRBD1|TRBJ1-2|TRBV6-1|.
TGTGCCAGCACCCCAGGGGGCCTTGGCTACACCTTC
CASTPGGLGYTF
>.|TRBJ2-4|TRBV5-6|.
TGTGCCAGCAGTCCCGCCACCGGGTCCGCTTTGAACATTCAGTACTTC
CASSPATGSALNIQYF
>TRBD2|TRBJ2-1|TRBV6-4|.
TGTGCCAGCAGTGGAAGGACTAGCTTCTCCTACAATGAGCAGTTCTTC
CASSGRTSFSYNEQFF
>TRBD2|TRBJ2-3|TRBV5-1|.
TGCGCCAGCAGCTGGCCTGGCACTAGCGGGAGGGCCTTGGGAGATACGCAGTATTTT
CASSWPGTSGRALGDTQYF
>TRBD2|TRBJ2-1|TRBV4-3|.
TGCGCCAGCAGCCTCCTATGGGGCACTAGCGGAGAATCCTACAATGAGCAGTTCTTC
CASSLLWGTSGESYNEQFF
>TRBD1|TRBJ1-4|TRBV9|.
TGTGCCAGCAGCGTGGGGCCGGGACAGGGGGTTGAAAAACTGTTTTTT
CASSVGPGQGVEKLFF
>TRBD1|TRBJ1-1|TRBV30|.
TGTGCCTGGAGTGGACAGGGCCGAGAAGCTTTCTTT
CAWSGQGREAFF
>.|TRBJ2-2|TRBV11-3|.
TGTGCCAGCAGCTTAAACAGCCTTCCGAACACCGGGGAGCTGTTTTTT
CASSLNSLPNTGELFF
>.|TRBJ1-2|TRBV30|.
TGTGCCTGGAGTGTGGGATCTGGCTACACCTTC
CAWSVGSGYTF
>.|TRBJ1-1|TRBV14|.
TGTGCCAGCAGCCAAGAGTGGTTTCAGAACACTGAAGCTTTCTTT
CASSQEWFQNTEAFF
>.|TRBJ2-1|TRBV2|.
TGTGCCACAGAGGTGCCGGGGGATGAGCAGTTCTTC
CATEVPGDEQFF
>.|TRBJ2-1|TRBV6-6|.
TGTGCCAGCAGTTGGACCCAAACTAGTTCTGAGCAGTTCTTC
CASSWTQTSSEQFF
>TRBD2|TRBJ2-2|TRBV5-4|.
TGTGCCAGCAGCTTGGTGGCGGGGGCGAACACCGGGGAGCTGTTTTTT
CASSLVAGANTGELFF
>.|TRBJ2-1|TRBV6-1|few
TGTGCCAGCAGTGAGCAGAGGGTCCTTCGCAATGAGCAGTTCTTC
CASSEQRVLRNEQFF
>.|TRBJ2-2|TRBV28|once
TGTGCCAGCAGGCAACGGGGTTCTCCAGGCAAAGGGGAGCTGTTTTTT
CASRQRGSPGKGELFF
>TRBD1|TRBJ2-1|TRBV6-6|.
TGTGCCAGCAGTTACGCCCGGGACAGGGGGTCAGGGTTCTTC
CASSYARDRGSGFF
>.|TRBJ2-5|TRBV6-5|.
TGTGCCAGCAGTTCGGGGGTCCCCGGTCAAGAGACCCAGTACTTC
CASSSGVPGQETQYF
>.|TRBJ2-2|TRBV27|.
TGTGCCAGCAGTTCCCGACAGGTCGTCGCCGGGGAGCTGTTTTTT
CASSSRQVVAGELFF
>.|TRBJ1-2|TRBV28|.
TGTGCCAGCAGTTTATCCTATGGGTCGGGGGCGTATGGCTACACCTTC
CASSLSYGSGAYGYTF
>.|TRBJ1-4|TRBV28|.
TGTGCCAGCAGTTTATTCGGCAGATTTTACTCTGGTACTAATGAAAAACTGTTTTTT
CASSLFGRFYSGTNEKLFF